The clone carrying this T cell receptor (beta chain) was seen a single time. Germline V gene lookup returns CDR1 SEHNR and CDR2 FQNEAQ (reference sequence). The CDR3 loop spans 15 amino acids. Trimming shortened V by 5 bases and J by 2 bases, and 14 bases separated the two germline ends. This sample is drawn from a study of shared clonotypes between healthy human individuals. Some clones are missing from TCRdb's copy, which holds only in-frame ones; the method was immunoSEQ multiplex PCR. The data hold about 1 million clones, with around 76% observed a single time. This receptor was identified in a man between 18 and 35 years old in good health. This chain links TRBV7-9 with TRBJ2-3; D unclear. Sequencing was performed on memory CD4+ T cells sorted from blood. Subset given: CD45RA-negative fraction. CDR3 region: CASSITAGPTDTQYF. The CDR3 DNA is TGTGCCAGCAGCATAACTGCCGGTCCCACAGATACGCAGTATTTT.